The entry below gives a single T cell receptor beta chain sequence along with its context. No antigen is known for it. This sample was included in a study of T cells in Graves' hyperthyroidism and ophthalmopathy. Amplification of TCR beta CDR3 regions used RNA as the template. The primer set for the first-round RT-PCR of the TCR CDR3 was HTBI. MiXCR, run by TCRdb on the multiplex PCR reads, gives a single entry per CDR3 protein. The data hold a few hundred thousand distinct CDR3 sequences, with 15% to 18% observed a single time. General study results and limits: The model predicted ophthalmopathy a median roughly six months before onset.

This CDR3 region has 16 residues. Germline assignment: CDR1 MDHEN and CDR2 SYDVKM. V lost 5 bases and J lost 3, with 20 bases in between. Aged 18 to 65, the patients had hyperthyroidism that was newly diagnosed and had lasted under 2 months. This chain joins TRBV28 and TRBJ2-7; D is perhaps TRBD1 or TRBD2 (5 bases each). Sequencing input: blood. The sequence derives from a woman aged 18-30 years with Graves' hyperthyroidism that later progressed to Graves' ophthalmopathy. CDR3 protein: CASSPAWGSYSYEQYF. CDR3 coding DNA: TGTGCCAGCAGTCCGGCTTGGGGGAGCTACAGCTACGAGCAGTACTTC.